The next 32 T cell receptor beta chains were all read from a single sample in a study of shared clonotypes between healthy human individuals. Sequencing used immunoSEQ multiplex PCR; TCRdb keeps in-frame clones, though not all of them. Altogether millions of clones are present, 90% to 95% being singletons, with the ten largest covering roughly 0.13%. The sample taken for sequencing was naive CD4+ T cells sorted from blood. Subset given: CD45RA+ positively selected. These TCRs come from a man between 18 and 35 years old in good health.

The V gene is TRBV29-1, the J gene TRBJ2-3; 9 nucleotides match TRBD2. V shed 4 bases and J 12 bases; nucleotides not matched to a gene: 8. This CDR3 region has 12 residues. The V gene's germline CDR1 is SQVTM and CDR2 ANQGSEA. This CDR3 reads CSVGQGGGAQYF. CDR3 sequence (DNA): TGCAGCGTTGGCCAGGGCGGGGGGGCCCAGTATTTT.

The chain combines TRBV5-4 with TRBJ2-7; 11 nucleotides line up with TRBD2. CDR3 size: 15 residues. The germline V gene encodes CDR1 SGHNT and CDR2 YYREEE (reference sequence). Trimming took 0 bases from V and 6 from J; bases not matched to a gene: 5. CDR3 DNA sequence: TGTGCCAGCAGCTTGGTCGGCCTAGCGGGGGGCGAGCAGTACTTC. Its protein is CASSLVGLAGGEQYF.

V gene TRBV14 combines with J gene TRBJ2-6; unclear D gene. The V and J ends lost 1 base and 2 bases respectively, with 9 bases between them. From germline, CDR1 is SGHDN and CDR2 FVKESK. The CDR3 extends over 16 amino acids. In DNA form, the CDR3 reads TGTGCCAGCAGCCAAGGGGCGGCGCCTGGGGCCAACGTCCTGACTTTC. Protein: CASSQGAAPGANVLTF.

This clone came up once. This chain links TRBV5-6 with TRBJ1-2; D possibly corresponds to TRBD1 (5 bases). Per the germline V gene, CDR1 is SGHDT and CDR2 is YYEEEE. V dropped 4 bases and J dropped 7 bases, with 11 bases sitting between them. The CDR3 runs to 12 residues. CDR3 protein: CASSPQGVGYTF. In DNA form, the CDR3 reads TGTGCCAGCAGCCCGCAGGGTGTTGGCTACACCTTC. The variable domain in full, completed from reference TRBV5-6 and TRBJ1-2, reads DAGVTQSPTHLIKTRGQQVTLRCSPKSGHDTVSWYQQALGQGPQFIFQYYEEEERQRGNFPDRFSGHQFPNYSSELNVNALLLGDSALYLCASSPQGVGYTFGSGTRLTVV.

This clone was counted between two and nine times. The sample carries other DNA sequences with the same CDR3. The gene calls are TRBV5-1 and TRBJ2-1; 11 bases are a match to TRBD2. The CDR3 spans 15 residues. V gave up 0 bases and J gave up 5 bases; unmatched junction bases: 1. Germline V CDR1 and CDR2: SGHRS, YFSETQ. CDR3 in amino acids: CASSLGLAGNNEQFF. The CDR3 DNA sequence: TGCGCCAGCAGCTTGGGACTAGCGGGGAACAATGAGCAGTTCTTC.

The CDR3, as DNA: TGTGCCAGCAGTTTAAGAGGGCCCAACGAGCAGTACTTC. This gives the protein CASSLRGPNEQYF. The genes are TRBV28 and TRBJ2-7; TRBD2 might be the D (5 bases). Per the germline V gene, CDR1 is MDHEN and CDR2 is SYDVKM. This CDR3 is built from 13 residues. The V gene lost 2 bases and the J gene lost 5 bases, with 10 bases spanning the gap.

The rearrangement joins TRBV28 to TRBJ2-7; the D is unclear. The CDR3 is made up of 16 amino acids. V gave up 3 bases and J gave up 0 bases, with 15 bases separating them. The germline CDR1 and CDR2 sequences are MDHEN and SYDVKM. As DNA, the CDR3 is TGTGCCAGCAGTTTCGGCATCTCCGTCAGCTCCTACGAGCAGTACTTC. It is translated as CASSFGISVSSYEQYF.

V and J are TRBV18 and TRBJ2-5, with 10 bases matching TRBD2. The CDR3 runs to 17 residues. V lost 1 base, J lost 0 bases, and 5 bases stayed unmatched. The germline gives CDR1 KGHSH, CDR2 LQKENI. The CDR3 nucleotides read TGTGCCAGCTCACCACTAGCACTAGCGGGAAACCAAGAGACCCAGTACTTC. Protein: CASSPLALAGNQETQYF.

This clone has a single count. Other DNA sequences from this sample encode an identical CDR3 as well. The V call is TRBV6-5, the J call TRBJ1-5, with unresolved D. Per the germline V gene, CDR1 is MNHEY and CDR2 is SVGAGI. This CDR3 contains 13 residues. V was clipped by 2 bases and J by 4 bases, with 6 bases between them. The CDR3 region is CASSYDGNQPQHF. The CDR3 DNA is TGTGCCAGCAGTTACGACGGGAATCAGCCCCAGCATTTT.

The chain combines TRBV11-2 with TRBJ2-1, with 10 bases that match TRBD2. This CDR3 spans 15 amino acids. J gave up 9 bases and V 4 bases, and 9 bases lay outside the gene matches. The V gene's germline CDR1 is SGHAT and CDR2 FQNNGV. The CDR3 DNA reads as TGTGCCAGCAGCTCCGGGACTAGCGTTTTTGGTGAGCAGTTCTTC. Its translation is CASSSGTSVFGEQFF.

This chain connects TRBV7-2 to TRBJ2-5; D is unclear. Germline V gene data show CDR1 as SGHTA and CDR2 as FQGNSA. Trimming shortened V by 6 bases and J by 5 bases, and 7 bases separated the two germline ends. The CDR3 totals 11 residues. The CDR3 sequence: CASRYGETQYF. The CDR3 DNA sequence: TGTGCCAGCAGGTACGGGGAGACCCAGTACTTC.

The chain has TRBV11-2 and TRBJ2-3, with 9 bases lining up with TRBD2. This CDR3 has 17 amino acids. From germline, CDR1 is SGHAT and CDR2 FQNNGV. With V trimmed by 1 base and J by 3 bases, 8 bases remained unmatched. The CDR3 protein is CASSLGVAGGPTDTQYF. Here the CDR3 DNA reads TGTGCCAGCAGCTTAGGGGTTGCGGGGGGGCCAACAGATACGCAGTATTTT.

V usage is TRBV7-2 and J usage is TRBJ2-2, with 13 bases aligning to TRBD2. From germline, CDR1 is SGHTA and CDR2 FQGNSA. V was pared by 4 bases and J by 4 bases, with 0 bases of the junction left unmatched. This CDR3 has 15 residues. The CDR3 spells CASSWTSGSTGELFF. CDR3 bases: TGTGCCAGCAGCTGGACTAGCGGGAGCACCGGGGAGCTGTTTTTT. Together with reference TRBV7-2 and TRBJ2-2, the CDR3 gives the full variable domain: GAGVSQSPSNKVTEKGKDVELRCDPISGHTALYWYRQSLGQGLEFLIYFQGNSAPDKSGLPSDRFSAERTGGSVSTLTIQRTQQEDSAVYLCASSWTSGSTGELFFGEGSRLTVL.

The CDR3 protein is CASRLGLTYGYTF. The CDR3 nucleotides read TGTGCCAGCAGGTTGGGACTGACCTATGGCTACACCTTC. The rearrangement joins TRBV6-5 to TRBJ1-2, with D possibly being TRBD1 (5 bases). CDR1 MNHEY and CDR2 SVGAGI come from the germline V gene. Trimming pared 6 bases from V and 4 bases from J, leaving 12 bases between. CDR3 length equals 13 residues.

The chain links TRBV27 to TRBJ2-7, with TRBD2 as a possible D gene (6 bases). Trimming left V 3 bases short and J 3 bases short, with 9 bases between. The CDR3 length is 13 residues. Germline V gene lookup returns CDR1 MNHEY and CDR2 SMNVEV (reference sequence). CDR3 sequence reads: CASSLGRSYEQYF. CDR3 DNA sequence: TGTGCCAGCAGTTTGGGGAGGAGCTACGAGCAGTACTTC.

V gene TRBV30 combines with J gene TRBJ1-2; the D gene is possibly TRBD1 (6 bases). Germline CDR1 GTSNPN, CDR2 SVGIG (reference sequence). The CDR3 is made up of 12 amino acids. The germline V and J ends were trimmed by 4 bases and 1 base, with 7 bases remaining between them. The CDR3 spells CAWTGVNYGYTF. CDR3 DNA: TGTGCCTGGACAGGGGTTAACTATGGCTACACCTTC.

There are a few counts of this clone. The chain couples TRBV6-5 to TRBJ1-2; 8 bases agree with TRBD1. This CDR3 spans 14 amino acids. V lost 7 bases to trimming and J lost 2 bases; unmatched junction nucleotides: 6. Germline assignment: CDR1 MNHEY and CDR2 SVGAGI. The CDR3 DNA reads TGTGCCAGCACCGGACAGGGTCGAAACTATGGCTACACCTTC. Translated, it gives CASTGQGRNYGYTF.

The V and J genes are TRBV4-1 and TRBJ1-1, with D maybe TRBD1 (6 bases). The CDR3 extends over 18 amino acids. CDR1 MGHRA and CDR2 YSYEKL come from the germline V gene. Between the trimmed V and J ends, which lost 0 bases and 0 bases, there was a span of 17 bases. The CDR3 DNA sequence: TGCGCCAGCAGCCAAGACCTGGGGGGGCGGCCCCTGAACACTGAAGCTTTCTTT. Translating it yields CASSQDLGGRPLNTEAFF.

Remarks on this clone: Within the sample, other DNA sequences also encode this same CDR3. The genes are TRBV5-1 and TRBJ2-7; perhaps D is TRBD1 or TRBD2 (5 bases each). Per the germline V gene, CDR1 is SGHRS and CDR2 is YFSETQ. CDR3 length: 15 amino acids. The V and J ends lost 0 bases and 0 bases respectively, with 10 bases between them. CDR3 nucleotides: TGCGCCAGCAGCTTGGGAGGGACGTACTCCTACGAGCAGTACTTC. Its translation is CASSLGGTYSYEQYF.

The chain links TRBV4-3 to TRBJ1-3; D might be TRBD1 (5 bases). Trimming shortened V by 3 bases and J by 2 bases, and 20 bases separated the two germline ends. CDR3 length: 18 amino acids. Germline CDR1 reads LGHNA; CDR2 reads YSLEER. CDR3 bases: TGCGCCAGCAGCCAGGCTCACCCCATGGGGGTGACTGGAAACACCATATATTTT. Protein sequence: CASSQAHPMGVTGNTIYF.

This chain uses TRBV6-5 with TRBJ1-4; D unresolved. The CDR3 length is 13 residues. Germline CDR1 reads MNHEY; CDR2 reads SVGAGI. The ends were cut back, 6 bases at V and 4 bases at J, with 9 bases in the middle. CDR3 protein: CASRGRNNEKLFF. The CDR3 DNA sequence: TGTGCCAGCAGGGGGAGGAATAATGAAAAACTGTTTTTT.

J is TRBJ2-1 and V is TRBV7-9; D perhaps matches TRBD2 (5 bases). The CDR3 spans 17 residues. Trimming left V 1 base short and J 7 bases short, with 20 bases between. The germline V gene encodes CDR1 SEHNR and CDR2 FQNEAQ (reference sequence). The CDR3 loop reads CASSLVPLGLGVNEQFF. In DNA form, the CDR3 reads TGTGCCAGCAGCTTAGTTCCCCTAGGACTTGGGGTTAATGAGCAGTTCTTC. Full variable domain (remainder filled in from reference TRBV7-9 and TRBJ2-1): DTGVSQNPRHKITKRGQNVTFRCDPISEHNRLYWYRQTLGQGPEFLTYFQNEAQLEKSRLLSDRFSAERPKGSFSTLEIQRTEQGDSAMYLCASSLVPLGLGVNEQFFGPGTRLTVL.

Comments on this clone: Distinct nucleotide sequences in the sample also encode this CDR3. The gene calls are TRBV7-2 and TRBJ2-7, with D perhaps assigned TRBD1 or TRBD2 (5 bases each). The germline gives CDR1 SGHTA, CDR2 FQGNSA. This CDR3 is 14 amino acids long. V lost 3 bases and J lost 1, with 10 bases in between. CDR3 in amino acids: CASSFRDPSYEQYF. DNA of the CDR3: TGTGCCAGCAGCTTCCGGGACCCATCCTACGAGCAGTACTTC.

This rearrangement joins TRBV7-2 to TRBJ2-4, with D perhaps matching TRBD2 (6 bases). This CDR3 contains 17 residues. The germline V and J ends were trimmed by 5 bases and 0 bases, with 17 bases remaining between them. Germline CDR1 and CDR2: SGHTA and FQGNSA. In DNA form, the CDR3 reads TGTGCCAGCAGCCTCCGAGATAGCGGTCTAGCCAAAAACATTCAGTACTTC. It yields the protein CASSLRDSGLAKNIQYF.

This clone has just one count. The chain joins TRBV5-1 to TRBJ1-3, with D possibly being TRBD1 (5 bases). Germline values: CDR1 SGHRS, CDR2 YFSETQ. V gave up 2 bases and J gave up 4 bases, with 13 bases separating them. This CDR3 spans 15 amino acids. The CDR3 DNA is TGCGCCAGCAGCTTAGAAAGGGGAAAGGGAAACACCATATATTTT. Translated, it gives CASSLERGKGNTIYF.

V gene TRBV6-5 combines with J gene TRBJ1-2; D gene uncertain. The CDR3 spans 12 residues. CDR1 is MNHEY and CDR2 is SVGAGI in the germline V gene. V was clipped by 6 bases and J by 6 bases, with 11 bases between them. The CDR3 protein is CASSRNGDGYTF. In nucleotides, the CDR3 is TGTGCCAGCAGCAGGAATGGGGATGGCTACACCTTC.

DNA of the CDR3: TGTGCCAGCAGCGCGACGGCTCAGTACTATTCTAGCGCCAGCACAGATACGCAGTATTTT. Translating it yields CASSATAQYYSSASTDTQYF. J is TRBJ2-3 and V is TRBV9, with D possibly TRBD2 on 6 matching bases. This CDR3 is built from 20 residues. Trimming stripped 3 bases from V and 0 bases from J, with 26 bases between. In germline, CDR1 is SGDLS, CDR2 YYNGEE. Based on the CDR3 plus reference TRBV9 and TRBJ2-3, the full variable domain is DSGVTQTPKHLITATGQRVTLRCSPRSGDLSVYWYQQSLDQGLQFLIQYYNGEERAKGNILERFSAQQFPDLHSELNLSSLELGDSALYFCASSATAQYYSSASTDTQYFGPGTRLTVL.

The count of this clone is one. The genes are TRBV7-9 and TRBJ2-4; D perhaps matches TRBD2 (6 bases). Germline-derived CDR1 and CDR2 are SEHNR and FQNEAQ (reference sequence). V gave up 3 bases and J gave up 2 bases, with 17 bases separating them. CDR3 length: 17 amino acids. The CDR3 is CASSLSGRGGTKNIQYF. In DNA form, the CDR3 reads TGTGCCAGCAGCTTGTCGGGCCGCGGCGGGACCAAAAACATTCAGTACTTC.

This chain connects TRBV19 to TRBJ2-5, with 7 bases that match TRBD1. V was pared by 5 bases and J by 5 bases, with 17 bases of the junction left unmatched. There are 17 residues in the CDR3. Germline values: CDR1 LNHDA, CDR2 SQIVND (reference sequence). The CDR3 coding sequence is TGTGCCAGTAGTTCGAATGCCGGGACAGCTACTCAGGAGACCCAGTACTTC. Its protein product is CASSSNAGTATQETQYF. Supplemented by reference TRBV19 and TRBJ2-5, the full variable domain reads DGGITQSPKYLFRKEGQNVTLSCEQNLNHDAMYWYRQDPGQGLRLIYYSQIVNDFQKGDIAEGYSVSREKKESFPLTVTSAQKNPTAFYLCASSSNAGTATQETQYFGPGTRLLVL.

The chain couples TRBV7-2 to TRBJ2-5; a possible D gene is TRBD2 (5 bases). The CDR3 contains 14 residues. The V gene lost 1 base and the J gene lost 7 bases, with 13 bases spanning the gap. CDR1 and CDR2 from the germline V gene are SGHTA and FQGNSA. The CDR3 sequence: CASSLVGGLGTQYF. As DNA, the CDR3 is TGTGCCAGCAGCTTAGTAGGCGGGCTGGGGACCCAGTACTTC.

This sequence joins TRBV7-6 and TRBJ1-5; D remains ambiguous. There are 14 residues in the CDR3. V was trimmed by 1 base and J by 7 bases, leaving 11 bases between them. Per the germline V gene, CDR1 is SGHVS and CDR2 is FNYEAQ. The CDR3 sequence is CASSLDGVGQPQHF. Here the CDR3 DNA reads TGTGCCAGCAGCTTAGACGGGGTCGGGCAGCCCCAGCATTTT.

This chain links TRBV2 with TRBJ2-2, with TRBD1 as a possible D gene (6 bases). Trimming pared 10 bases from V and 6 bases from J, leaving 15 bases between. This CDR3 comprises 13 residues. CDR1 is SNHLY and CDR2 is FYNNEI in the germline V gene. CDR3 DNA: TGTGCCAACACACAGGGTGGCCCCGGGGAGCTGTTTTTT. It yields the protein CANTQGGPGELFF. The full variable domain, its missing parts supplied by reference TRBV2 and TRBJ2-2, is EPEVTQTPSHQVTQMGQEVILRCVPISNHLYFYWYRQILGQKVEFLVSFYNNEISEKSEIFDDQFSVERPDGSNFTLKIRSTKLEDSAMYFCANTQGGPGELFFGEGSRLTVL.